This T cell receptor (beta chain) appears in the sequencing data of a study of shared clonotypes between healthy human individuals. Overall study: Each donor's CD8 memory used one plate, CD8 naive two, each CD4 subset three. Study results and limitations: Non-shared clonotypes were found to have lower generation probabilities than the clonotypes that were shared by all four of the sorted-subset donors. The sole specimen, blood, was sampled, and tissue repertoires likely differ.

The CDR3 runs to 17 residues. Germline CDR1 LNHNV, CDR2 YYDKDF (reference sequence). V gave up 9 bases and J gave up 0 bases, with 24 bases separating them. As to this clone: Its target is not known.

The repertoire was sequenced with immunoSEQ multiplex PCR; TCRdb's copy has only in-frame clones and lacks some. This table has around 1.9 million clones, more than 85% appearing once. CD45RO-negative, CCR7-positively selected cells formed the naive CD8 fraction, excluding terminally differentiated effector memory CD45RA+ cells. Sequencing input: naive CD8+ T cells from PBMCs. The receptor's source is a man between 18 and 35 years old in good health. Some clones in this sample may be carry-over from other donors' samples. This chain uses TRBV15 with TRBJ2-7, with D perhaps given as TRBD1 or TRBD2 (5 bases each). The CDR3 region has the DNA TGTGCCACGAGAGAGGGGTACGGGCGGACCAGCTCCTACGAGCAGTACTTC. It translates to CATREGYGRTSSYEQYF.